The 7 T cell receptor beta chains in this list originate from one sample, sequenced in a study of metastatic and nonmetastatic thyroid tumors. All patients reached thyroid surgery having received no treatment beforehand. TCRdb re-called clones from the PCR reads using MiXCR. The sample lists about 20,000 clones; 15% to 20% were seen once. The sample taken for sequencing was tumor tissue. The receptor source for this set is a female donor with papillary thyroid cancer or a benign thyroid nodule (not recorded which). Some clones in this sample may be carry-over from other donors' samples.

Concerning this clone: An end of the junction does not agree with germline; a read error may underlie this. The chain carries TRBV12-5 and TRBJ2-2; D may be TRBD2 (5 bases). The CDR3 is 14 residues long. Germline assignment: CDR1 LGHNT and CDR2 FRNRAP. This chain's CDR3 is CASGLRPGTGDLFF. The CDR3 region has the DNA TGTGCTAGTGGTTTGCGTCCAGGCACCGGGGATCTGTTTTTT.

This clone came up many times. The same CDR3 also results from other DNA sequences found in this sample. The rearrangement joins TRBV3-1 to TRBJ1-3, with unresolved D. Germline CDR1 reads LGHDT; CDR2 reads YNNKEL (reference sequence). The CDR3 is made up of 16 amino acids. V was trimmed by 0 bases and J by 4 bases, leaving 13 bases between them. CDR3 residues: CASSQDFPTRGNTIYF. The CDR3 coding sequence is TGTGCCAGCAGCCAAGATTTCCCGACGAGGGGAAACACCATATATTTT.

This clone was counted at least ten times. The CDR3 DNA follows: TGTGCCAGCAGTTTCCCGGGGCACTATGGCTACACCTTC. Translating gives CASSFPGHYGYTF. The chain links TRBV28 to TRBJ1-2, with TRBD1 as a possible D gene (5 bases). This CDR3 contains 13 residues. CDR1 and CDR2 from the germline V gene are MDHEN and SYDVKM. Trimming pared 3 bases from V and 3 bases from J, leaving 8 bases between.

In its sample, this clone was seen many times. The CDR3 region is CASSVQGYGYTF. The CDR3 DNA is TGTGCCAGCAGTGTACAGGGGTATGGCTACACCTTC. V and J are TRBV27 and TRBJ1-2; TRBD1 matches 7 bases. Germline CDR1 reads MNHEY; CDR2 reads SMNVEV (reference sequence). This CDR3 has 12 amino acids. J gave up 5 bases and V 5 bases, and 2 bases lay outside the gene matches.

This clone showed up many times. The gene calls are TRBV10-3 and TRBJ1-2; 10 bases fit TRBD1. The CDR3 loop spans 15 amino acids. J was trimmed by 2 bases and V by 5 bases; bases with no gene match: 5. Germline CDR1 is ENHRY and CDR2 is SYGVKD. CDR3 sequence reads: CAISPGQGGNYGYTF. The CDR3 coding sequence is TGTGCCATCAGTCCTGGACAGGGGGGGAACTATGGCTACACCTTC.

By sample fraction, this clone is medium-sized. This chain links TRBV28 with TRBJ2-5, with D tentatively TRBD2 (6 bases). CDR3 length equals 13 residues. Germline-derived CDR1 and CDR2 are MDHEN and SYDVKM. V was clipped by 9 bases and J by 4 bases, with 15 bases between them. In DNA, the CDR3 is TGTGCCAGTAAGGATGGAGGGCGAGAGACCCAGTACTTC. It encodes CASKDGGRETQYF.

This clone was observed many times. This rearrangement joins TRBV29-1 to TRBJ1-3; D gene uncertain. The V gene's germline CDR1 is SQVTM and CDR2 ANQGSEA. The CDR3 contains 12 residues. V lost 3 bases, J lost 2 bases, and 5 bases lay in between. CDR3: CSVESAGNTIYF. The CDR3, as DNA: TGCAGCGTTGAGTCTGCTGGAAACACCATATATTTT.